These T cell receptor beta chains were read from a single sample in a study of blood T cell repertoires in COVID-19. Sequencing was performed with immunoSEQ multiplex PCR; in TCRdb, only in-frame clones are kept and a portion is missing. The sample lists more than 250,000 clones, roughly 91% occurring once. Sequencing was done on a sample of peripheral blood. Receptors originate from a man in his fifties with active or convalescent COVID-19. CDR3s include the opening cysteine and the closing phenylalanine or tryptophan.

TRBV28	TRBJ1-5	CASSLPGQGWYQPQHF
TRBV7-2	TRBJ2-7	CASSLDSRDRYEQYF
TRBV29-1	TRBJ1-3	CRRPGSGNTIYF
TRBV29-1	TRBJ2-1	CSVLRNTLDEQFF
TRBV5-1	TRBJ1-4	CASSAGTGDRDEKLFF
TRBV2	TRBJ1-3	CASRRGLARDGNTIYF
TRBV20-1	TRBJ2-3	CSASFARGLGTDTQYF
TRBV27	TRBJ2-5	CASSLRSGETQYF
TRBV2	TRBJ1-5	CASSFQAGVQPQHF
TRBV11-2	TRBJ2-1	CASSLDRARGSSEQFF
TRBV7-8	TRBJ1-4	CASSYYRDSRTNEKLFF